This T cell receptor (beta chain) is from a study of blood T cell repertoires in COVID-19. The wider study: Samples taken during acute and convalescent COVID-19 were collected in the United States, Italy and Spain.

There are a few counts of this clone. In the source study's methods: Reference gene primer amplification gave nucleated cell count estimates. The method was immunoSEQ multiplex PCR; TCRdb's version includes in-frame clones alone and lacks a portion of them. For V, J and clone size, that table is used; D and trimming come from the DNA. The sample includes 160,000 or so clones, approximately 86% of them seen just once. Germline V gives CDR1 SGHRS, CDR2 YFSETQ. The V gene end was trimmed by 4 bases and the J gene end by 6 bases; junction bases not matched to a gene: 4. The CDR3 covers 14 residues. The chain uses TRBV5-1 and TRBJ1-5; 10 nucleotides line up with TRBD1. The sequencing sample was made of peripheral blood. The receptor was derived from a woman aged 70-85 years with acute or convalescent COVID-19. CDR3 amino acids: CASSTGTGAQPQHF. DNA for the CDR3: TGCGCCAGCAGCACTGGGACAGGGGCTCAGCCCCAGCATTTT.